These 21 T cell receptor beta chains came from one sample sequenced in a study of molecular identifiers for immune sequencing clone quantification. MiXCR was run by TCRdb on the PCR reads, yielding one entry per CDR3 protein. The sample gives under 800,000 distinct CDR3 sequences, 25% of which show up once; about 0.73% is in the top ten. Specimen: naive CD8+ T cells from blood, with Jurkat cell RNA spiked in. Subset specified: FACS-sorted CD8+CD4-CCR7+CD45RA+ naive T cells. The receptors derive from a human donor in good health. Some libraries in this study had Jurkat cell RNA spiked in.

This clonotype was counted many times. V usage is TRBV28 and J usage is TRBJ2-2, with D maybe TRBD1 (5 bases). The ends were cut back, 3 bases at V and 1 base at J, with 6 bases in the middle. The CDR3 spans 14 residues. CDR1 and CDR2 from the germline V gene are MDHEN and SYDVKM. The CDR3 spells CASSLTVNTGELFF. The CDR3 DNA reads TGTGCCAGCAGTTTGACAGTGAACACCGGGGAGCTGTTTTTT.

The chain recombines TRBV10-2 with TRBJ1-1; D is unresolved. V was cut by 3 bases and J by 7 bases, with 9 bases left in between. The CDR3 sequence is 12 residues long. Germline V gives CDR1 WSHSY, CDR2 SAAADI. DNA of the CDR3: TGCGCCAGCAGTGATCAGTCAATTGAAGCTTTCTTT. It codes for CASSDQSIEAFF.

This chain joins TRBV24-1 and TRBJ2-1, with D tentatively TRBD1 (6 bases). The CDR3 totals 16 residues. CDR1 and CDR2 from the germline V gene are KGHDR and SFDVKD. V was trimmed by 3 bases and J by 0 bases, leaving 11 bases between them. CDR3 DNA sequence: TGTGCCACCAGTGATATCCGGGACATCTCCTACAATGAGCAGTTCTTC. It is translated as CATSDIRDISYNEQFF.

This clonotype has ten or more counts. The gene calls are TRBV7-2 and TRBJ1-6; 7 positions agree with TRBD1. Germline CDR1 is SGHTA and CDR2 is FQGNSA. The length of the CDR3 is 14 residues. Trimming at V came to 5 bases and at J to 5 bases, leaving 3 bases not matched to a gene. In DNA, the CDR3 is TGTGCCAGCAGCAACAGGGGAGATAATTCACCCCTCCACTTT. It yields the protein CASSNRGDNSPLHF.

This clonotype was seen more than once but under ten times. The chain carries TRBV11-3 and TRBJ2-3; 7 bases align to TRBD1. Germline CDR1 is SGHNT and CDR2 is YENEEA. V was pared by 5 bases and J by 2 bases, with 7 bases of the junction left unmatched. CDR3 size: 15 residues. The CDR3 region has the DNA TGTGCCAGCAGCCCCGGGACAGACTACACAGATACGCAGTATTTT. It specifies CASSPGTDYTDTQYF. Drawing the rest from reference TRBV11-3 and TRBJ2-3, the complete variable domain is EAGVVQSPRYKIIEKKQPVAFWCNPISGHNTLYWYLQNLGQGPELLIRYENEEAVDDSQLPKDRFSAERLKGVDSTLKIQPAELGDSAVYLCASSPGTDYTDTQYFGPGTRLTVL.

The CDR3 bases are TGCGCCAGCAGCTGGGTGGACAGCTTGAACACTGAAGCTTTCTTT. Translating gives CASSWVDSLNTEAFF. The chain carries TRBV5-1 and TRBJ1-1, with D possibly TRBD1 on 6 matching bases. This CDR3 is 15 amino acids long. The germline V and J ends were trimmed by 3 bases and 0 bases, with 12 bases remaining between them. Germline CDR1 reads SGHRS; CDR2 reads YFSETQ.

This clonotype has a count of ten or more. The rearrangement uses TRBV7-9 and TRBJ1-5; D gene uncertain. The CDR3 has 16 residues. The V end was cut by 1 base, the J end by 6 bases, with 16 bases between. The germline gives CDR1 SEHNR, CDR2 FQNEAQ (reference sequence). The CDR3 is CASSLGSTGSAQPQHF. In DNA, the CDR3 is TGTGCCAGCAGCTTAGGTTCTACGGGGTCTGCTCAGCCCCAGCATTTT.

The J gene is TRBJ2-7, the V gene TRBV13; no definite D call. Per germline, CDR1 PRHDT and CDR2 FYEKMQ (reference sequence). The CDR3 runs 12 residues. Trimming took off 6 bases at V and 0 bases at J, with 6 bases between the two ends. The CDR3 coding sequence is TGTGCCAGCAGGGGAAGCTCCTACGAGCAGTACGTC. Its translation: CASRGSSYEQYV.

Turning to this clonotype: A read error may explain this, as a much larger clone is one base away. V gene TRBV6-2 or TRBV6-3 combines with J gene TRBJ1-1, with D hard to call. CDR1 MNHEY and CDR2 SVGEGT come from the germline V gene. V shed 2 bases and J shed 4 bases, with 14 bases lying between them. The CDR3 runs to 15 residues. CDR3: CASSYSARPSTEAFF. CDR3 DNA: TGTGCCAGCAGTTACAGTGCCCGGCCGAGCACTGAAGCTTTCTTT.

The J gene is TRBJ1-1, the V gene TRBV4-3; 7 positions agree with TRBD1. This CDR3 region has 18 residues. Trimming at V came to 1 base and at J to 2 bases, leaving 13 bases not matched to a gene. CDR1 is LGHNA and CDR2 is YSLEER in the germline V gene. This CDR3 is CASSQVRQGLASNTEAFF. CDR3 DNA: TGCGCCAGCAGCCAAGTCCGACAGGGACTCGCTTCAAACACTGAAGCTTTCTTT.

This clonotype occurred a few times. V usage is TRBV5-6 and J usage is TRBJ2-7; D is unresolved. V was shortened by 0 bases and J by 3 bases, with 10 bases between the two germline ends. This CDR3 is 14 amino acids long. Germline V gives CDR1 SGHDT, CDR2 YYEEEE. The CDR3 sequence: CASSLDGSLYEQYF. The DNA for the CDR3 is TGTGCCAGCAGCTTGGATGGCAGCCTCTACGAGCAGTACTTC.

A word on this clonotype: This may arise from a read error, as a much more abundant clone is one base away. The chain has TRBV20-1 and TRBJ2-7, with D tentatively TRBD2 (6 bases). V shed 3 bases and J shed 4 bases, with 13 bases lying between them. CDR1 is DFQATT, CDR2 SNEGSKA, per germline (reference sequence). The CDR3 is 13 amino acids. Written as DNA, the CDR3 is TGCAGTGCTAGGGGGACTCAGATTTACGAGCAGTACTTC. It translates to CSARGTQIYEQYF.

The rearrangement links TRBV4-3 to TRBJ1-1; D gene ambiguous. Between the trimmed V and J ends, which lost 0 bases and 0 bases, there was a span of 5 bases. Germline CDR1 LGHNA, CDR2 YSLEER. The CDR3 totals 14 residues. The CDR3 DNA reads as TGCGCCAGCAGCCAAGACTGGTTGAACACTGAAGCTTTCTTT. It specifies CASSQDWLNTEAFF.

There are a few counts of this clonotype. The junction differs from germline at one of its ends, possibly a read error. The chain couples TRBV14 to TRBJ2-2; D gene uncertain. Germline CDR1 is SGHDN and CDR2 is FVKESK. The CDR3 is 17 residues long. CDR3: CASSEERTLSGTGELFF. CDR3 in DNA: TGTGCCAGCAGCGAAGAAAGGACCCTTAGTGGGACCGGGGAGCTGTTTTTT.

The chain employs TRBV3-1 and TRBJ2-5; weak D call: TRBD1 (6 bases). CDR3 length: 16 residues. Trimming took off 0 bases at V and 1 base at J, with 12 bases between the two ends. CDR1 and CDR2 from the germline V gene are LGHDT and YNNKEL (reference sequence). The CDR3 DNA is TGTGCCAGCAGCCAAGAACGGCAGGGGCCCCAAGAGACCCAGTACTTC. Translating it yields CASSQERQGPQETQYF.

A few counts support this clonotype. V and J are TRBV19 and TRBJ2-7; D may match TRBD1 or TRBD2 (5 bases each). Between the trimmed V and J ends, which lost 6 bases and 0 bases, there was a span of 15 bases. The CDR3 totals 15 residues. CDR1 and CDR2 from the germline V gene are LNHDA and SQIVND (reference sequence). CDR3 sequence: CASSEGTGLSYEQYF. DNA of the CDR3: TGTGCCAGTAGCGAAGGCACAGGACTCTCCTACGAGCAGTACTTC.

The chain uses TRBV10-2 and TRBJ2-3; D unclear. V lost 0 bases and J lost 7, with 8 bases in between. There are 13 residues in the CDR3. Germline V lookup: CDR1 WSHSY, CDR2 SAAADI. Here the CDR3 reads CASSESTHYTQYF. CDR3 DNA sequence: TGCGCCAGCAGTGAGTCGACGCATTATACGCAGTATTTT.

This clonotype was counted ten times or more. The CDR3 sequence: CASLLLGAEAFF. The DNA of the CDR3 is TGTGCCAGCTTACTCTTGGGAGCTGAAGCTTTCTTT. This sequence joins TRBV7-9 and TRBJ1-1, with D unclear. The V gene's germline CDR1 is SEHNR and CDR2 FQNEAQ (reference sequence). CDR3 length: 12 residues. Trimming took off 8 bases at V and 6 bases at J, with 13 bases between the two ends. Looking up the rest from reference TRBV7-9 and TRBJ1-1 gives the full variable domain: DTGVSQNPRHKITKRGQNVTFRCDPISEHNRLYWYRQTLGQGPEFLTYFQNEAQLEKSRLLSDRFSAERPKGSFSTLEIQRTEQGDSAMYLCASLLLGAEAFFGQGTRLTVV.

This chain joins TRBV9 and TRBJ2-3; 7 bases agree with TRBD2. This CDR3 comprises 16 residues. V was pared by 0 bases and J by 4 bases, with 8 bases of the junction left unmatched. Germline V lookup: CDR1 SGDLS, CDR2 YYNGEE. The CDR3 loop is CASSVAAGAFADTQYF. CDR3 bases: TGTGCCAGCAGCGTAGCGGCGGGAGCTTTTGCAGATACGCAGTATTTT.

Many counts were recorded for this clonotype. The gene calls are TRBV9 and TRBJ2-2; TRBD1 matches 9 bases. Trimming cost V 5 bases and J 6 bases; bases outside gene matches: 2. Germline V gives CDR1 SGDLS, CDR2 YYNGEE. The CDR3 covers 13 residues. The CDR3 nucleotides are TGTGCCAGCAGGACAGGGGGTTCCGGGGAGCTGTTTTTT. This codes for CASRTGGSGELFF.

The gene calls are TRBV7-8 and TRBJ1-4; 7 nucleotides agree with TRBD1. In germline, CDR1 is SGHVS, CDR2 FQNEAQ. This CDR3 has 15 residues. Trimming removed 5 bases from V and 5 bases from J; junction bases left unmatched: 8. Here the CDR3 DNA reads TGTGCCAGCAGCATGCTCAGGGGGTTGAATGAAAAACTGTTTTTT. Amino acid sequence: CASSMLRGLNEKLFF.